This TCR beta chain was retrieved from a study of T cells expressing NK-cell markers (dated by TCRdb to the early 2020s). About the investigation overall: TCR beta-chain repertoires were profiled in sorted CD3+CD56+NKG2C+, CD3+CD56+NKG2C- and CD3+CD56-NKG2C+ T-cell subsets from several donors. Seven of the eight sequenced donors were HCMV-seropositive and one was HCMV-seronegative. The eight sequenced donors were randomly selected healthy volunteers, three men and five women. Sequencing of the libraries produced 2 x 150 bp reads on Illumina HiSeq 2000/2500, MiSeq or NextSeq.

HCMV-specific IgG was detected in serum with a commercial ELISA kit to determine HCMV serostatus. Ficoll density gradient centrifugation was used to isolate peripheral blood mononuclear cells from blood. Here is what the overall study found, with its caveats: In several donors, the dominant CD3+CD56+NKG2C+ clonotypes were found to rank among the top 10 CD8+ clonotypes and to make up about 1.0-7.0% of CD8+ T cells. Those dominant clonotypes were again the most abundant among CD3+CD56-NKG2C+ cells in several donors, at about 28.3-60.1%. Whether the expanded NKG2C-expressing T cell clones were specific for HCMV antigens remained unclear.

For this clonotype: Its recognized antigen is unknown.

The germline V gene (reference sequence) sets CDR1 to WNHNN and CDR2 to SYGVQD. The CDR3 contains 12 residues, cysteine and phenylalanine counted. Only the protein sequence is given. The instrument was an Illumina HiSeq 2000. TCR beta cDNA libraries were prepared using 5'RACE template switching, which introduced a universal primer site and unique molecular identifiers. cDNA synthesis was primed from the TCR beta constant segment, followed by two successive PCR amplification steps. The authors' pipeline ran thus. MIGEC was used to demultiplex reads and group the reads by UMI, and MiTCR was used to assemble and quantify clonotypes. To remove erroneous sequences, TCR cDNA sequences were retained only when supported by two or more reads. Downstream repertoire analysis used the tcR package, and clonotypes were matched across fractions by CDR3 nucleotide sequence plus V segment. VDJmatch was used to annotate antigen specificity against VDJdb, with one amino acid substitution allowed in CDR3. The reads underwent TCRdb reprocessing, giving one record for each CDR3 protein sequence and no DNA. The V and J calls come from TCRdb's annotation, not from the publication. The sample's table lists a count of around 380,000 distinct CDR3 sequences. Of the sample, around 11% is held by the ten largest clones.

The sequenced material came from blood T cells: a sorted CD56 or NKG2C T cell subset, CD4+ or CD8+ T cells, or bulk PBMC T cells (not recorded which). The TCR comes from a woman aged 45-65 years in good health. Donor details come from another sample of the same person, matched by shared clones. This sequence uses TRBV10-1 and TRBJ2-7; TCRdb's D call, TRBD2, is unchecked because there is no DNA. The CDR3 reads CATAGGPHEQYF.